These T cell receptor beta chains were read from a single sample in a study of Graves' ophthalmopathy and Graves' hyperthyroidism. TCRdb passed the multiplex PCR reads through MiXCR, listing each CDR3 protein once. Here the sample spans over a million distinct CDR3 sequences, 35% to 40% being singletons. The sample consisted of peripheral blood or thyroid tissue (not recorded which). The receptors derive from an adult man with Graves' hyperthyroidism. Each CDR3 is given with its conserved first and last residue. A D gene is named only where the DNA matches it firmly. Some rows have no size entry. The others give once, few or many, or a class for an expanded clone.

v_gene: TRBV9
d_gene: NA
j_gene: TRBJ2-7
abundance: NA
CDR3aa: CASSFFGTQALEQYF
CDR3nt: TGTGCCAGCAGTTTTTTTGGGACCCAAGCACTCGAGCAGTACTTC

v_gene: TRBV7-2
d_gene: TRBD1
j_gene: TRBJ2-7
abundance: NA
CDR3aa: CASSREGQGAEQYF
CDR3nt: TGTGCCAGCAGCCGGGAGGGACAGGGGGCCGAGCAGTACTTC

v_gene: TRBV14
d_gene: NA
j_gene: TRBJ2-5
abundance: few
CDR3aa: CASSQGGGLPYF
CDR3nt: TGTGCCAGCAGCCAAGGTGGAGGCCTACCGTACTTC

v_gene: TRBV10-3
d_gene: NA
j_gene: TRBJ2-5
abundance: NA
CDR3aa: CAISPTWVETQYF
CDR3nt: TGTGCCATCAGTCCAACCTGGGTCGAGACCCAGTACTTC

v_gene: TRBV6-5
d_gene: NA
j_gene: TRBJ1-4
abundance: NA
CDR3aa: CASSRPGEEKLFF
CDR3nt: TGTGCCAGCAGCCGCCCGGGGGAGGAAAAACTGTTTTTT

v_gene: TRBV6-1
d_gene: NA
j_gene: TRBJ1-2
abundance: once
CDR3aa: CASSVGSDPMRGYTF
CDR3nt: TGTGCCAGCAGTGTAGGGTCAGATCCCATGCGGGGCTACACCTTC

v_gene: TRBV7-9
d_gene: NA
j_gene: TRBJ2-7
abundance: NA
CDR3aa: CASSALMQGGEQYF
CDR3nt: TGTGCCAGCAGCGCACTTATGCAGGGGGGCGAGCAGTACTTC

v_gene: TRBV2
d_gene: NA
j_gene: TRBJ2-7
abundance: many
CDR3aa: CASLPGSDFFVAYEQYF
CDR3nt: TGTGCCAGCCTGCCGGGGTCAGATTTCTTTGTAGCCTACGAGCAGTACTTC

v_gene: TRBV5-5
d_gene: NA
j_gene: TRBJ2-6
abundance: few
CDR3aa: CASSLPGEPGANVLTF
CDR3nt: TGTGCCAGCAGCTTACCGGGAGAACCTGGGGCCAACGTCCTGACTTTC

v_gene: TRBV4-1
d_gene: TRBD2
j_gene: TRBJ2-7
abundance: many
CDR3aa: CASSPGGGGISSYEQYF
CDR3nt: TGCGCCAGCAGCCCCGGCGGGGGAGGGATCAGCTCCTACGAGCAGTACTTC

v_gene: TRBV2
d_gene: NA
j_gene: TRBJ1-4
abundance: NA
CDR3aa: CPSRGTATNEKLFF
CDR3nt: TGTCCCAGCAGGGGCACCGCAACTAATGAAAAACTGTTTTTT

v_gene: TRBV19
d_gene: TRBD1
j_gene: TRBJ1-5
abundance: NA
CDR3aa: CASSPRTGQETQHF
CDR3nt: TGTGCCAGTAGCCCGCGGACAGGACAAGAGACCCAGCATTTT

v_gene: TRBV19
d_gene: NA
j_gene: TRBJ2-2
abundance: NA
CDR3aa: CASSQNAGNTGELFF
CDR3nt: TGTGCCAGTAGTCAAAATGCCGGGAACACCGGGGAGCTGTTTTTT

v_gene: TRBV7-8
d_gene: TRBD2
j_gene: TRBJ2-7
abundance: NA
CDR3aa: CASSSKRVAGVYEQYF
CDR3nt: TGTGCCAGCAGTTCAAAGAGGGTAGCGGGAGTCTACGAGCAGTACTTC

v_gene: TRBV9
d_gene: NA
j_gene: TRBJ2-5
abundance: many
CDR3aa: CASSVGWSETQYF
CDR3nt: TGTGCCAGCAGCGTAGGTTGGTCGGAGACCCAGTACTTC

v_gene: TRBV11-2
d_gene: NA
j_gene: TRBJ1-1
abundance: NA
CDR3aa: CARDSQPHTEAFF
CDR3nt: TGTGCTAGAGATTCACAGCCTCACACTGAAGCTTTCTTT

v_gene: TRBV7-9
d_gene: NA
j_gene: TRBJ2-7
abundance: many
CDR3aa: CASSTRQVSYEQYF
CDR3nt: TGTGCCAGCAGCACCAGACAGGTGTCCTACGAGCAGTACTTC

v_gene: TRBV7-9
d_gene: TRBD1
j_gene: TRBJ1-1
abundance: many
CDR3aa: CASSLDRDFATEAFF
CDR3nt: TGTGCCAGCAGCTTGGACAGGGACTTCGCCACTGAAGCTTTCTTT

v_gene: TRBV4-3
d_gene: NA
j_gene: TRBJ2-7
abundance: many
CDR3aa: CASSQDGVGGSVSEEQYF
CDR3nt: TGCGCCAGCAGCCAAGATGGGGTGGGGGGATCCGTTTCGGAGGAGCAGTACTTC

v_gene: TRBV7-9
d_gene: NA
j_gene: TRBJ2-7
abundance: many
CDR3aa: CASSLEADNSYEQYF
CDR3nt: TGTGCCAGCAGCTTAGAGGCCGATAACTCCTACGAGCAGTACTTC

v_gene: TRBV10-2
d_gene: NA
j_gene: TRBJ1-2
abundance: NA
CDR3aa: CTSSEPGRDYGYTF
CDR3nt: TGCACCAGCAGTGAGCCGGGCAGAGACTATGGCTACACCTTC